This TCR beta chain was profiled in a study of regulatory T cells in long-lasting Graves disease. Study at large: Antithyroid drug exposure in newly diagnosed Graves' patients had lasted under 3 months.

The length of the CDR3 is 15 residues. Per germline, CDR1 SGHTS and CDR2 YDEGEE. With 5 bases removed from V and 0 bases from J, the gap between germline ends came to 12 bases. Indicated time point: newly diagnosed GD, antithyroid drugs for less than 3 months. PBMC RNA was the source of the TCR library. CDR3 regions were amplified by Arm-PCR using iRepertoire HTBI primers to build TCR beta libraries. TCRdb fed the multiplex PCR reads into MiXCR, producing one record per CDR3 protein. The sample lists around 460,000 distinct CDR3 sequences; approximately 15% were seen once. This same sample was also part of a study on T cells in Graves' hyperthyroidism and ophthalmopathy. That report adds: Hyperthyroidism of Graves' type that showed no ophthalmopathy progression within 18 months was stable. The study based diagnoses on clinical symptoms, serum thyroxine and TRAb, thyroid ultrasound and orbital computed tomography. In the first-round RT-PCR of the TCR CDR3, the HTBI primer set was used.

The source is a woman in her 50s with Graves disease. Sequenced here: peripheral blood mononuclear cells (PBMCs), sampled at new diagnosis, from a patient treated with antithyroid drugs. J is TRBJ1-5 and V is TRBV5-8, with D perhaps TRBD1 (6 bases). The CDR3 region is CASSKGQNSNQPQHF. CDR3 nucleotide sequence: TGTGCCAGCAGTAAAGGACAGAATAGCAATCAGCCCCAGCATTTT.